The source of this TCR beta chain is a study of blood T cell repertoires in COVID-19. Study information: Nucleic acid was either cDNA or gDNA, and it came from T cells, B-cell-depleted T cells, or PBMCs.

Germline loops: CDR1 LNHDA, CDR2 SQIVND (reference sequence). V lost 5 bases to trimming and J lost 6 bases, with 10 bases between them. The CDR3 length is 12 residues. Profiled with immunoSEQ multiplex PCR; TCRdb holds only in-frame clones, not every one. The sample has around 100,000 clones; 85% to 90% are singletons. The rearrangement links TRBV19 to TRBJ1-2; D is possibly TRBD1 (5 bases). The sequencing input was peripheral blood. The sequence derives from a woman in her forties or fifties with acute or convalescent COVID-19. CDR3 coding DNA: TGTGCCAGTAGTCGACAGTCAGATGGCTACACCTTC. It yields the protein CASSRQSDGYTF. Combining the CDR3 with reference TRBV19 and TRBJ1-2 gives the whole variable domain DGGITQSPKYLFRKEGQNVTLSCEQNLNHDAMYWYRQDPGQGLRLIYYSQIVNDFQKGDIAEGYSVSREKKESFPLTVTSAQKNPTAFYLCASSRQSDGYTFGSGTRLTVV.